In this sample, the clone carrying this T cell receptor beta chain turned up many times. Its specificity is unknown. This sample is drawn from a study of T cells in Graves' hyperthyroidism and ophthalmopathy. Study-wide results and caveats: Most clonotypes expanded in thyroid above 0.001 were likewise present in blood. Ophthalmopathy, as predicted by the model, came a median 6.5 months after the prediction.

Lactation, pregnancy, other autoimmune disease or uncontrolled infection excluded patients. Diagnostic decisions used clinical symptoms, serum thyroxine and TRAb, thyroid ultrasound and orbital computed tomography. From germline, CDR1 is MNHEY and CDR2 SVGAGI. V was shortened by 7 bases and J by 4 bases, with 11 bases between the two germline ends. The CDR3 length is 13 residues. RNA transcripts provided the source from which TCR beta CDR3 regions were amplified. First-round RT-PCR of the TCR CDR3 relied on the HTBI primer set. TCRdb analysed the multiplex PCR reads with MiXCR anew, one entry per CDR3 protein. This table has approximately 610,000 distinct CDR3 sequences, roughly 14% appearing once.

This clonotype was sampled from a woman aged 40-49 years with Graves' ophthalmopathy. The source material was blood. This chain links TRBV6-5 with TRBJ1-5; D is undetermined. Here the CDR3 reads CASTVSLNQPQHF. In DNA, the CDR3 is TGTGCCAGCACCGTAAGCCTGAATCAGCCCCAGCATTTT.